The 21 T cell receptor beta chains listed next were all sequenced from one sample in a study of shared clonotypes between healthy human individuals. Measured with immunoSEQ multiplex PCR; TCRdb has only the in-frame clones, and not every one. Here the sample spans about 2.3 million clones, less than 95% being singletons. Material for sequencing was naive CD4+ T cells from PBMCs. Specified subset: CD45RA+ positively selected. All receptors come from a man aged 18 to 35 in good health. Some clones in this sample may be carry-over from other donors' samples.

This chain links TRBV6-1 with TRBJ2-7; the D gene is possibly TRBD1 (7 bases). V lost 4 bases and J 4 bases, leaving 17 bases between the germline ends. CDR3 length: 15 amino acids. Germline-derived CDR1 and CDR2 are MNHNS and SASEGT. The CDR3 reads CASSGESRGAYEQYF. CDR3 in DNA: TGTGCCAGCAGTGGCGAGTCCAGGGGGGCGTACGAGCAGTACTTC.

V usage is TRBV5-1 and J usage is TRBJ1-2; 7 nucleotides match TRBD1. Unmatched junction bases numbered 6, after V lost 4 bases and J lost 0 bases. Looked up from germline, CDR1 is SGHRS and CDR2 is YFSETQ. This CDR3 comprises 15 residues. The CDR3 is CASSRAGTANYGYTF. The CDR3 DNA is TGCGCCAGCAGCCGGGCCGGGACAGCTAACTATGGCTACACCTTC. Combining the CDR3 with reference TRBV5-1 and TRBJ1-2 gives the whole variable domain KAGVTQTPRYLIKTRGQQVTLSCSPISGHRSVSWYQQTPGQGLQFLFEYFSETQRNKGNFPGRFSGRQFSNSRSEMNVSTLELGDSALYLCASSRAGTANYGYTFGSGTRLTVV.

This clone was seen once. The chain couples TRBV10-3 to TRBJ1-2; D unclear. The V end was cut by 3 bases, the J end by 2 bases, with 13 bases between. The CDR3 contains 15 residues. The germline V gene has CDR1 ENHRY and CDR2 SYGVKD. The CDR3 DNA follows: TGTGCCATCAGTGATAAGGCAGGAAGAAACTATGGCTACACCTTC. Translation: CAISDKAGRNYGYTF.

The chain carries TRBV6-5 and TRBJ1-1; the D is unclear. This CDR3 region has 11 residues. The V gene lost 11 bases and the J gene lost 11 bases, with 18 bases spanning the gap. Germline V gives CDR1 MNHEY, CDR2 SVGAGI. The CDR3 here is CASGELSTAFF. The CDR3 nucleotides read TGTGCCTCAGGAGAGCTCTCAACGGCTTTCTTT.

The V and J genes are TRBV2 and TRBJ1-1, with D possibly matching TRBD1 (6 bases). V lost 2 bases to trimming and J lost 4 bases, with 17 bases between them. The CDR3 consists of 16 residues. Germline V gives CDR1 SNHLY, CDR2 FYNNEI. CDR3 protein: CASSERGRGMFTEAFF. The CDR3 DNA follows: TGTGCCAGCAGTGAACGGGGGCGTGGTATGTTCACTGAAGCTTTCTTT.

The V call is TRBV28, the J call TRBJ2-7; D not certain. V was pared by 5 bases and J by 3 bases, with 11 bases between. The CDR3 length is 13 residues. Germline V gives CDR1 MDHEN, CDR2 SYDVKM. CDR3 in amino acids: CASSPLIYYEQYF. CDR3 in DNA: TGTGCCAGCAGTCCCCTCATTTACTACGAGCAGTACTTC.

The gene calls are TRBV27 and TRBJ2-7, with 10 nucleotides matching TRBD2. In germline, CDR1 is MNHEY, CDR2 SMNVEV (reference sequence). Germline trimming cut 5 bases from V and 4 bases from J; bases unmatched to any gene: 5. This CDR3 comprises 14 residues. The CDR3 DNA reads TGTGCCAGCAGTCCTAGCGGGAGACGGTACGAGCAGTACTTC. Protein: CASSPSGRRYEQYF.

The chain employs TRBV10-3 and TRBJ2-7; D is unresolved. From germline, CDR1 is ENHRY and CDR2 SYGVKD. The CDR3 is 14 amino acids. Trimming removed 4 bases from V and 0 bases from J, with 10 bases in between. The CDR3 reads CAISGSANSYEQYF. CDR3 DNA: TGTGCCATCAGTGGGTCCGCCAACTCCTACGAGCAGTACTTC.

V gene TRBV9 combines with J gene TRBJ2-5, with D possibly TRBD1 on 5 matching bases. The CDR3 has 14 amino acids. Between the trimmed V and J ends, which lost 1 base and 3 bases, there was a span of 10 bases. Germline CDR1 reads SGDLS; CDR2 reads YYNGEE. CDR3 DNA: TGTGCCAGCAGCGTATCGTGGACAAAAGAGACCCAGTACTTC. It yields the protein CASSVSWTKETQYF.

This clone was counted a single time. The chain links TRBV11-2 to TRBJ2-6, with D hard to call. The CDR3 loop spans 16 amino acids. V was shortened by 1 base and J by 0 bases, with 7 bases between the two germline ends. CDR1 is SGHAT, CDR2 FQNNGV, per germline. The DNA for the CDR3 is TGTGCCAGCAGCTTAGGCCTGAGCTCTGGGGCCAACGTCCTGACTTTC. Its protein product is CASSLGLSSGANVLTF.

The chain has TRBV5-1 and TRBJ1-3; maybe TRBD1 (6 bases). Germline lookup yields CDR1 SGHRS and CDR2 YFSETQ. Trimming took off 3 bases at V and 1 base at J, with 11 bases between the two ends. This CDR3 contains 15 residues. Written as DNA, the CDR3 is TGCGCCAGCAGCTCAGACAGGACGTCTGGAAACACCATATATTTT. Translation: CASSSDRTSGNTIYF.

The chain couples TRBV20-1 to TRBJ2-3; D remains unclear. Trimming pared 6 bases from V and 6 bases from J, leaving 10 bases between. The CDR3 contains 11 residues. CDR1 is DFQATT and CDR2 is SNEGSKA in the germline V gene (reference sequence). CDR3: CSAGGEDTQYF. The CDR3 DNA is TGCAGTGCCGGTGGAGAGGATACGCAGTATTTT.

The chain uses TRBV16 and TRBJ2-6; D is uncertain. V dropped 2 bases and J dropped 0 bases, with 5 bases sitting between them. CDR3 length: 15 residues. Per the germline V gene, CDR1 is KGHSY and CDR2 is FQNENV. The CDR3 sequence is CASSQAFSGANVLTF. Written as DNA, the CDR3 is TGTGCCAGCAGCCAAGCTTTCTCTGGGGCCAACGTCCTGACTTTC.

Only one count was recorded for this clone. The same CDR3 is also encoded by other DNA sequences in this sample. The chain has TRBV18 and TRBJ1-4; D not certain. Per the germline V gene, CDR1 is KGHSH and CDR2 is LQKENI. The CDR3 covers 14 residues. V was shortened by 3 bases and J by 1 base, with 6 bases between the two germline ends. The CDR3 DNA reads TGTGCCAGCTCACCGGGTCAAACTAATGAAAAACTGTTTTTT. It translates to CASSPGQTNEKLFF.

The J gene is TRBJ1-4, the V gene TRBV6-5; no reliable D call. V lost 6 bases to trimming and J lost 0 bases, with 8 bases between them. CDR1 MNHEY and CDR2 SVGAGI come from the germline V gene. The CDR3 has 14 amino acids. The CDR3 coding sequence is TGTGCCAGCAGGAAGGGTACAACTAATGAAAAACTGTTTTTT. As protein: CASRKGTTNEKLFF.

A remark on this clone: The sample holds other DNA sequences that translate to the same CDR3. The CDR3 is CASSSSGSSYEQYF. The CDR3, as DNA: TGTGCCAGCAGCAGTAGCGGGAGCTCCTACGAGCAGTACTTC. The rearrangement joins TRBV7-9 to TRBJ2-7, with TRBD2 matching over 9 bases. V dropped 5 bases and J dropped 0; count of bases not matched to a gene: 2. The CDR3 runs to 14 residues. Germline V lookup: CDR1 SEHNR, CDR2 FQNEAQ (reference sequence). The full variable domain, completed using reference TRBV7-9 and TRBJ2-7, is DTGVSQNPRHKITKRGQNVTFRCDPISEHNRLYWYRQTLGQGPEFLTYFQNEAQLEKSRLLSDRFSAERPKGSFSTLEIQRTEQGDSAMYLCASSSSGSSYEQYFGPGTRLTVT.

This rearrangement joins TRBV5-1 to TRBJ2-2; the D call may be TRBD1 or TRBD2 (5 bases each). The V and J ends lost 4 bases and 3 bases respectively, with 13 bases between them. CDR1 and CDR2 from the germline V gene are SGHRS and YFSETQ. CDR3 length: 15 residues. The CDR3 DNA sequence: TGCGCCAGCAGCCGGGACCTTCCGCACACCGGGGAGCTGTTTTTT. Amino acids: CASSRDLPHTGELFF.

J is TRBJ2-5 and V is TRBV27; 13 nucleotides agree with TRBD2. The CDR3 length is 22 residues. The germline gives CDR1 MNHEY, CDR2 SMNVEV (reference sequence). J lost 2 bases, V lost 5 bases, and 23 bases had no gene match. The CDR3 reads CASSTTPPGTGGLAGLQETQYF. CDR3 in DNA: TGTGCCAGCAGTACTACTCCCCCGGGGACAGGGGGACTAGCGGGGCTACAAGAGACCCAGTACTTC.

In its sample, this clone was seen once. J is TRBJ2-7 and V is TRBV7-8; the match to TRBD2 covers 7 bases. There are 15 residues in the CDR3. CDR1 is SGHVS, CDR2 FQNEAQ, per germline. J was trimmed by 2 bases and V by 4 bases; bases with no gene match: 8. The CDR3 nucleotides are TGTGCCAGCAGCTGGGTTCAGGGAGGGCCCTACGAGCAGTACTTC. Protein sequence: CASSWVQGGPYEQYF.

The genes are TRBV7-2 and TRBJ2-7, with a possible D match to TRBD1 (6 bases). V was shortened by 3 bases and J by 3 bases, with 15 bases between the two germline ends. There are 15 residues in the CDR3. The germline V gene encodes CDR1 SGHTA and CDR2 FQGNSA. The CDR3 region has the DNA TGTGCCAGCAGCTTGTTTAGGACAGATGGCTACGAGCAGTACTTC. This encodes CASSLFRTDGYEQYF.

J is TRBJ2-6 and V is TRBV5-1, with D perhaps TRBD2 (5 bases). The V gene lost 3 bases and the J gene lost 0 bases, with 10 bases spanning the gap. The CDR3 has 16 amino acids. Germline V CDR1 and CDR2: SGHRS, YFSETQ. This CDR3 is CASSSDGISGANVLTF. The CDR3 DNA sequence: TGCGCCAGCAGCTCGGACGGGATCTCTGGGGCCAACGTCCTGACTTTC.